These 25 T cell receptor beta chains originate from one sample sequenced in a study of blood T cell repertoires in COVID-19. Only in-frame clones appear in the TCRdb table, and some are missing; sequencing was by immunoSEQ multiplex PCR. The profile shows around 260,000 clones, about 90% of them singletons. Sequencing was performed on peripheral blood. These receptors were taken from a person aged 18 to 35 with COVID-19, enrolled during active disease.

The gene calls are TRBV18 and TRBJ1-1, with D unresolved. V lost 4 bases to trimming and J lost 1 base, with 10 bases between them. The CDR3 sequence is 14 residues long. Looked up from germline, CDR1 is KGHSH and CDR2 is LQKENI. As DNA, the CDR3 is TGTGCCAGCTCACTTGGACTTACGAACACTGAAGCTTTCTTT. It codes for CASSLGLTNTEAFF.

This clone was detected once. This rearrangement joins TRBV6-2 or TRBV6-3 to TRBJ2-1; a weak D match, TRBD1 (7 bases). The V end lost 2 bases, the J end lost 7 bases, and 15 bases lay between the germline ends. Germline CDR1 and CDR2: MNHEY and SVGEGT. The CDR3 has 15 residues. In DNA, the CDR3 is TGTGCCAGCAGTTACGGGGCAGGGGGGTTGAATGAGCAGTTCTTC. This encodes CASSYGAGGLNEQFF.

Of note for this clone: At the DNA level, this CDR3 is encoded by other sequences in the same sample as well. The chain has TRBV28 and TRBJ2-7; 8 nucleotides line up with TRBD2. Germline CDR1 is MDHEN and CDR2 is SYDVKM. This CDR3 has 15 residues. V was pared by 1 base and J by 4 bases, with 6 bases of the junction left unmatched. CDR3 loop: CASSLSGGGTYEQYF. The CDR3 nucleotides are TGTGCCAGCAGTTTATCGGGAGGGGGAACTTACGAGCAGTACTTC.

This chain links TRBV12-1 with TRBJ2-7; the table's D gene call, TRBD2, was not cross checked with the DNA. TRBV12-1 is reported as a pseudogene. The CDR3 is 17 residues long. CDR3 nucleotides: TGTGCCAGCAGCCCGAGGCCGCGTAGCGGGAGCTCCTACGAGCAGTACTTC. Amino acid sequence: CASSPRPRSGSSYEQYF.

The chain couples TRBV2 to TRBJ1-5, with D hard to call. Germline loops: CDR1 SNHLY, CDR2 FYNNEI. This CDR3 contains 14 residues. V was pared by 6 bases and J by 3 bases, with 12 bases between. Here the CDR3 DNA reads TGTGCCAGCAGGGGAGAGATTACCAATCAGCCCCAGCATTTT. Protein product: CASRGEITNQPQHF.

This clone was recorded once. CDR3 sequence: CASSPPKALAGLIPKFF. CDR3 DNA: TGTGCCAGCTCACCACCGAAAGCCCTAGCGGGACTAATCCCCAAGTTCTTC. V and J are TRBV18 and TRBJ2-1; 9 nucleotides line up with TRBD2. Germline CDR1 reads KGHSH; CDR2 reads LQKENI. CDR3 length: 17 residues. V shed 0 bases and J 14 bases; nucleotides not matched to a gene: 17.

The count of this clone is one. V usage is TRBV10-3 and J usage is TRBJ1-5; a possible D gene is TRBD1 (5 bases). There are 13 residues in the CDR3. Germline V CDR1 and CDR2: ENHRY, SYGVKD. Trimming pared 5 bases from V and 4 bases from J, leaving 9 bases between. This CDR3 reads CAISTEGNQPQHF. The CDR3 region has the DNA TGTGCCATCAGTACGGAGGGGAATCAGCCCCAGCATTTT.

This clone was found once. This chain connects TRBV2 to TRBJ2-3; 7 bases are shared with TRBD2. Germline V gene data show CDR1 as SNHLY and CDR2 as FYNNEI. The CDR3 loop spans 16 amino acids. Germline trimming cut 4 bases from V and 2 bases from J; bases unmatched to any gene: 9. The DNA for the CDR3 is TGTGCCAGCAGTGTAGGTTTAGGGAGGGACACAGATACGCAGTATTTT. This sequence encodes CASSVGLGRDTDTQYF.

This sequence joins TRBV6-1 and TRBJ2-3; 9 bases are a match to TRBD2. CDR3 size: 15 residues. V lost 3 bases and J lost 0; bases outside the gene matches: 1. The germline V gene encodes CDR1 MNHNS and CDR2 SASEGT. The CDR3 sequence is CASSESGGSTDTQYF. For the CDR3, the DNA is TGTGCCAGCAGTGAGAGCGGGGGGAGCACAGATACGCAGTATTTT.

This clone came up once. The chain uses TRBV7-6 and TRBJ2-3; 9 bases are a match to TRBD2. The junction had 4 bases not matched to a gene; V was cut back by 2 bases and J by 4 bases. The length of the CDR3 is 15 residues. CDR1 and CDR2 from the germline V gene are SGHVS and FNYEAQ. The CDR3 DNA reads TGTGCCAGCAGCTTAATAGCGGGGGCCCCAGATACGCAGTATTTT. It translates to CASSLIAGAPDTQYF.

The V gene is TRBV21-1, the J gene TRBJ2-1; the table's D gene call, TRBD2, was not cross checked with the DNA. TRBV21-1 is shown as a pseudogene. The CDR3 sequence is 16 residues long. CDR3 amino acids: CASSNSGVGGPLEQFF. For the CDR3, the DNA is TGTGCCAGCAGCAATAGCGGTGTGGGAGGGCCCCTTGAGCAGTTCTTC.

The CDR3 sequence: CASGTPDGDPFQETQYF. CDR3 bases: TGCGCCAGCGGTACCCCAGACGGGGATCCCTTCCAAGAGACCCAGTACTTC. The V gene is TRBV5-1, the J gene TRBJ2-5, with D tentatively TRBD2 (5 bases). Trimming cost V 7 bases and J 1 base, with 23 bases left between them. This CDR3 spans 17 amino acids. CDR1 is SGHRS, CDR2 YFSETQ, per germline.

V is TRBV5-1 and J is TRBJ1-5, with D tentatively TRBD1 (5 bases). CDR1 SGHRS and CDR2 YFSETQ come from the germline V gene. There are 16 residues in the CDR3. V gave up 4 bases and J gave up 0 bases, with 14 bases separating them. CDR3 in DNA: TGCGCCAGCAGCCCGGATAGGGGTTATAGCAATCAGCCCCAGCATTTT. It translates to CASSPDRGYSNQPQHF. The complete variable domain, with remaining parts taken from reference TRBV5-1 and TRBJ1-5, reads KAGVTQTPRYLIKTRGQQVTLSCSPISGHRSVSWYQQTPGQGLQFLFEYFSETQRNKGNFPGRFSGRQFSNSRSEMNVSTLELGDSALYLCASSPDRGYSNQPQHFGDGTRLSIL.

This clone is a singleton in its sample. J is TRBJ1-1 and V is TRBV27, with a weak D call TRBD1 (6 bases). CDR1 is MNHEY, CDR2 SMNVEV, per germline (reference sequence). The CDR3 covers 11 residues. Trimming cost V 7 bases and J 10 bases, with 13 bases left between them. CDR3 loop: CASIQGWTAFF. DNA for the CDR3: TGTGCCAGCATACAGGGATGGACAGCTTTCTTT.

This chain uses TRBV4-2 with TRBJ2-7, with unresolved D. Trimming removed 0 bases at V and 0 bases at J, with 6 bases between. The CDR3 contains 14 residues. The germline CDR1 and CDR2 sequences are LGHNA and YNFKEQ. CDR3 sequence (DNA): TGTGCCAGCAGCCAAGATCGAGTCTCCTACGAGCAGTACTTC. Translation gives CASSQDRVSYEQYF.

V and J are TRBV15 and TRBJ2-7; possible D gene TRBD2, 5 bases. The V gene's germline CDR1 is LNHNV and CDR2 YYDKDF (reference sequence). Trimming took 4 bases from V and 4 from J, leaving 11 bases between them. This CDR3 has 13 residues. The CDR3 sequence is CATSTGGSYEQYF. CDR3 sequence (DNA): TGTGCCACCAGCACAGGCGGGTCGTACGAGCAGTACTTC.

This rearrangement joins TRBV3-1 (or the pseudogene TRBV3-2) to TRBJ2-1, with TRBD2 matching over 7 bases. Germline V gene sequence: CDR1 LGHDT, CDR2 YNNKEL (reference sequence). This CDR3 comprises 14 residues. Trimming removed 3 bases from V and 5 bases from J; junction bases left unmatched: 4. The CDR3 sequence: CASSQTAGNNEQFF. DNA of the CDR3: TGTGCCAGCAGCCAGACAGCGGGAAACAATGAGCAGTTCTTC.

J is TRBJ2-2 and V is TRBV27, with 8 bases lining up with TRBD2. The CDR3 contains 14 residues. Germline CDR1 is MNHEY and CDR2 is SMNVEV (reference sequence). Trimming cost V 6 bases and J 6 bases; bases outside gene matches: 6. The CDR3 DNA sequence: TGTGCCAGCAGACGGACTAGCAACCCCGGGGAGCTGTTTTTT. As protein: CASRRTSNPGELFF.

CDR3 protein: CATSSNGQPQHF. The CDR3 nucleotides read TGTGCCACCAGCAGCAACGGGCAGCCCCAGCATTTT. This rearrangement joins TRBV15 to TRBJ1-5, with D unresolved. V lost 3 bases and J lost 7, with 7 bases in between. This CDR3 comprises 12 residues. Germline-derived CDR1 and CDR2 are LNHNV and YYDKDF (reference sequence).

This clone was counted a few times. This chain joins TRBV14 and TRBJ2-3, with D unresolved. The germline gives CDR1 SGHDN, CDR2 FVKESK. This CDR3 is 13 amino acids long. Trimming removed 4 bases at V and 2 bases at J, with 7 bases between. CDR3 sequence: CASSRFNTDTQYF. The CDR3 DNA sequence: TGTGCCAGCAGCCGTTTTAACACAGATACGCAGTATTTT.

CDR3 nucleotide sequence: TGTGCCAGCAGTGAATTACTAGCGGGAGAGGATGAGCAGTTCTTC. It yields the protein CASSELLAGEDEQFF. V usage is TRBV6-1 and J usage is TRBJ2-1, with TRBD2 matching 11 bases. V was clipped by 2 bases and J by 8 bases; unmatched bases: 5. Germline CDR1 reads MNHNS; CDR2 reads SASEGT. The CDR3 spans 15 residues.

On this clone itself: At one boundary the junction diverges from the germline segment, which might be a read error. V and J are TRBV24-1 and TRBJ2-1; D is perhaps TRBD1 (6 bases). This CDR3 comprises 13 residues. Per the germline V gene, CDR1 is KGHDR and CDR2 is SFDVKD. The CDR3 region has the DNA TGTGCCACCGCCGGACTGGGGGACAAAGAGCAGTTCTTC. Residues: CATAGLGDKEQFF.

A word on this clone: The germline gene is not matched at one end of the junction; a read error may be the cause. CDR3 nucleotides: TGTGCCAGCAGCTTGGCCCTGGGCGGGAACCAGGAGACCCAGTACTTC. Translated, it gives CASSLALGGNQETQYF. V and J are TRBV5-4 and TRBJ2-5; D possibly corresponds to TRBD2 (6 bases). CDR1 and CDR2 (germline): SGHNT, YYREEE (reference sequence). This CDR3 spans 16 amino acids.

This chain uses TRBV2 with TRBJ2-6; TRBD1 matches 10 bases. CDR3 length: 18 amino acids. Germline assignment: CDR1 SNHLY and CDR2 FYNNEI. The V and J ends lost 6 bases and 0 bases, in that order; junction bases with no gene match: 8. The CDR3 loop reads CASSWDRGVSSGANVLTF. The CDR3 DNA sequence: TGTGCCAGCAGCTGGGACAGGGGCGTTAGCTCTGGGGCCAACGTCCTGACTTTC.

The J gene is TRBJ2-3, the V gene TRBV21-1; TRBD1, as called in the table, went unchecked against the DNA. TRBV21-1 is a pseudogene locus. This CDR3 has 15 residues. CDR3 sequence: CASSRDSPDTDTQYF. The CDR3 DNA is TGTGCCAGCAGCAGGGACAGCCCAGACACAGATACGCAGTATTTT.